This T cell receptor (beta chain) was retrieved from a study of CD8 T cells in Susac syndrome. Whole-study results and caveats: Individuals included in the TCR sequencing and HLA analysis were acknowledged by the study to be relatively few in number. In Susac syndrome, CD8+ expansion was highest in TEMRA and active disease.

A quantity of about 0.5 to 1 ug RNA underwent reverse transcription using random hexamers. TCRdb reprocessed the immunoSEQ multiplex PCR reads with MiXCR, giving one entry per CDR3 protein. The data hold under 200,000 distinct CDR3 sequences, with 85% to 95% observed a single time. The table lists this clonotype with a count of one. No antigen is known for it. Trimming removed 3 bases at V and 5 bases at J, with 13 bases between. CDR1 and CDR2 (germline): SQVTM, ANQGSEA. The CDR3 extends over 13 amino acids. V is TRBV29-1 and J is TRBJ2-5, with D perhaps TRBD1 (6 bases). The sequence was obtained from a human donor with Susac syndrome. Sequenced sample: CD8+ T cells from PBMCs. CDR3 sequence reads: CSVEGHSRETQYF. CDR3 bases: TGCAGCGTTGAGGGACACTCCCGTGAGACCCAGTACTTC.